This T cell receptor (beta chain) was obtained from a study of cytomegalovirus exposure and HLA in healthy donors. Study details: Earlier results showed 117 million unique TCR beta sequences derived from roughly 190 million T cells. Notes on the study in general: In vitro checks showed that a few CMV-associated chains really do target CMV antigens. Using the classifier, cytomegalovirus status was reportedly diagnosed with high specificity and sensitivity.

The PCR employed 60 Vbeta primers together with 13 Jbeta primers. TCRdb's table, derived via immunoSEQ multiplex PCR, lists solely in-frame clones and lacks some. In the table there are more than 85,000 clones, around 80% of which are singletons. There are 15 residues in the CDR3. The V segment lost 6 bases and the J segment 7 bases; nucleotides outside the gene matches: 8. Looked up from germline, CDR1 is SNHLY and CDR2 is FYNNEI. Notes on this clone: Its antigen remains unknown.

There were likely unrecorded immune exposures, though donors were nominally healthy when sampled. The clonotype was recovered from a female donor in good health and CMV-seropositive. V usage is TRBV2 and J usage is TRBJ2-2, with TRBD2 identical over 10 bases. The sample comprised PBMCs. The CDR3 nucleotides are TGTGCCAGCAGGCTCCAGCGGGGGGGAAACGGGGAGCTGTTTTTT. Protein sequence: CASRLQRGGNGELFF.